The sequence of this T cell receptor (beta chain) was determined in a study of cytomegalovirus exposure and HLA in healthy donors. With 60 Vbeta and 13 Jbeta primers, the PCR was carried out. In the source study's methods: Roughly 80 million unique TCR beta chains, roughly 11 million shared, were counted in a later analysis. Measured with immunoSEQ multiplex PCR; TCRdb has only the in-frame clones, and not every one. V, J and clone size are those of that table, while D and trimming were read from the DNA. With just under 60,000 clones in the sample, the ten largest clones hold 3.5% to 4.5%. CDR3 length: 16 amino acids. J gave up 3 bases and V 1 base, and 3 bases lay outside the gene matches. Germline loops: CDR1 GTSNPN, CDR2 SVGIG (reference sequence). General study points: Accurate prediction of most subjects' HLA-A and HLA-B alleles from TCR beta sequences was reported. Among the CMV-associated chains, a few were confirmed in vitro as specific for CMV antigens. A later analysis associated 15,000 to 20,000 TCR beta sequences with HLA alleles at a 0.05 false discovery rate.

As concerns this clone: Its antigen is not known.

The chain uses TRBV30 and TRBJ2-3, with TRBD2 matching 14 bases. Sequenced sample: PBMCs. This clonotype was obtained from a male donor in good health and CMV-seronegative. CDR3 nucleotides: TGTGCCTGGAGTGCAGGACTAGCGGGAGGTACAGATACGCAGTATTTT. Translated, it gives CAWSAGLAGGTDTQYF.